These 3 T cell receptor beta chains were sequenced from one sample in a study of blood T cell repertoires in COVID-19. TCRdb's copy holds only in-frame clones and misses some; the assay was immunoSEQ multiplex PCR. The sample comprises some 70,000 clones, approximately 88% of which are singletons, and 6.4% rests with the top ten. The sequenced sample was peripheral blood. These receptors were taken from a woman aged 70-85 years with acute or convalescent COVID-19.

CDR3 in DNA: TGTGCCAGCAGTTACCGACAGGGGAGCGAGCAGTACTTC. The encoded protein is CASSYRQGSEQYF. The chain is built from TRBV6-5 and TRBJ2-7; 8 bases line up with TRBD1. The CDR3 is made up of 13 amino acids. V trimming: 2 bases; J trimming: 6 bases; junction bases outside the gene matches: 3. CDR1 MNHEY and CDR2 SVGAGI come from the germline V gene.

The genes are TRBV6-5 and TRBJ1-4; tentative D call: TRBD1 (6 bases). The V end lost 5 bases, the J end lost 6 bases, and 10 bases lay between the germline ends. CDR3 size: 13 residues. Germline V CDR1 and CDR2: MNHEY, SVGAGI. CDR3 nucleotides: TGTGCCAGCAGTCCGACAGGCTATGAAAAACTGTTTTTT. Protein product: CASSPTGYEKLFF.

J is TRBJ1-1 and V is TRBV10-2, with D possibly matching TRBD1 (5 bases). Germline CDR1 WSHSY, CDR2 SAAADI. The CDR3 is 12 residues long. V was trimmed by 8 bases and J by 1 base, leaving 8 bases between them. The CDR3 reads CASEGQNTEAFF. CDR3 coding DNA: TGCGCCAGCGAAGGACAGAACACTGAAGCTTTCTTT.